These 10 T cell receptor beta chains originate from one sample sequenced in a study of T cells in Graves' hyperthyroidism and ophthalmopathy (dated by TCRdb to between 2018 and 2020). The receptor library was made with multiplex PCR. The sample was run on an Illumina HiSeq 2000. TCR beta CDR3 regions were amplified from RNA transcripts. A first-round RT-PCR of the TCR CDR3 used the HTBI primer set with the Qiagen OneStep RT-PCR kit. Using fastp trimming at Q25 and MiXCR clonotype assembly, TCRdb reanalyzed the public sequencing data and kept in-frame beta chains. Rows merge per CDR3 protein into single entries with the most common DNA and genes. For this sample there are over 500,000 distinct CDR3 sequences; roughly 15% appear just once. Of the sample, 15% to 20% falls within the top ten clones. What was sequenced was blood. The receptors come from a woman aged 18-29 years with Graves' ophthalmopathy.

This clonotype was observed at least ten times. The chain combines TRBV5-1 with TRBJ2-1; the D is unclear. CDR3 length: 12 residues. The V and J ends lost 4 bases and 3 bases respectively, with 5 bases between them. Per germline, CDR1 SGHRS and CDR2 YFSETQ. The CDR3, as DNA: TGCGCCAGCAGCGAGTACTACAATGAGCAGTTCTTC. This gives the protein CASSEYYNEQFF. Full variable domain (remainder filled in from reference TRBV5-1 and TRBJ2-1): KAGVTQTPRYLIKTRGQQVTLSCSPISGHRSVSWYQQTPGQGLQFLFEYFSETQRNKGNFPGRFSGRQFSNSRSEMNVSTLELGDSALYLCASSEYYNEQFFGPGTRLTVL.

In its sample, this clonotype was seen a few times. The CDR3 bases are TGTGCCAGCAGCTTAGAGGGCGGGGGCCAAGATACGCAGTATTTT. This codes for CASSLEGGGQDTQYF. This chain uses TRBV11-3 with TRBJ2-3; maybe TRBD2 (7 bases). CDR1 SGHNT and CDR2 YENEEA come from the germline V gene. The CDR3 is made up of 15 amino acids. Between the trimmed V and J ends, which lost 0 bases and 5 bases, there was a span of 12 bases.

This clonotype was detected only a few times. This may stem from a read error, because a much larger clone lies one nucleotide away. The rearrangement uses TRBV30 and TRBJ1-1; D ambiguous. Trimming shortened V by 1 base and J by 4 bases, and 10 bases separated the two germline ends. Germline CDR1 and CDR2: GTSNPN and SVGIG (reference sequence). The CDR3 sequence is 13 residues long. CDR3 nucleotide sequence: TGTGCCTGGAGTGGGAACCTGGGCACTGAAGCTTTCTTT. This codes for CAWSGNLGTEAFF.

The CDR3 sequence: CASSENVWGNTIYF. The CDR3 nucleotides read TGTGCCAGCAGTGAGAACGTTTGGGGAAACACCATATATTTT. The chain is built from TRBV6-1 and TRBJ1-3; D unresolved. Germline V CDR1 and CDR2: MNHNS, SASEGT. With 3 bases removed from V and 4 bases from J, the gap between germline ends came to 10 bases. This CDR3 region has 14 residues.

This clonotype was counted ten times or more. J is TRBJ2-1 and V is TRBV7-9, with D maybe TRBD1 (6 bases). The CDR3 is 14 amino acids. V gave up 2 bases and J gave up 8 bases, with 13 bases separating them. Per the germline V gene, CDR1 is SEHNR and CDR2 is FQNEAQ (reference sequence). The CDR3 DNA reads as TGTGCCAGCAGCTTATTAGGGGGTTTGCATGAGCAGTTCTTC. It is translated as CASSLLGGLHEQFF.

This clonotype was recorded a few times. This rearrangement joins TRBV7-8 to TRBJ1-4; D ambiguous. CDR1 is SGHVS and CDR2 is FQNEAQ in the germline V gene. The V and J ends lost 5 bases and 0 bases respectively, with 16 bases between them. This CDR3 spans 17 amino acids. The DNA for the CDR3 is TGTGCCAGCAGCAAAACAGCCAGTATTGCAACTAATGAAAAACTGTTTTTT. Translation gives CASSKTASIATNEKLFF. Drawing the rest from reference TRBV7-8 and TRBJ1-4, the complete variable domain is GAGVSQSPRYKVAKRGQDVALRCDPISGHVSLFWYQQALGQGPEFLTYFQNEAQLDKSGLPSDRFFAERPEGSVSTLKIQRTQQEDSAVYLCASSKTASIATNEKLFFGSGTQLSVL.

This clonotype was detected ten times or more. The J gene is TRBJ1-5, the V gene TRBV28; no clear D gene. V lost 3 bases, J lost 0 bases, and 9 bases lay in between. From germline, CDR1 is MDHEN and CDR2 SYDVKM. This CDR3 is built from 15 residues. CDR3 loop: CASSLLSNSNQPQHF. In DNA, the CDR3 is TGTGCCAGCAGTTTGCTATCTAATAGCAATCAGCCCCAGCATTTT.

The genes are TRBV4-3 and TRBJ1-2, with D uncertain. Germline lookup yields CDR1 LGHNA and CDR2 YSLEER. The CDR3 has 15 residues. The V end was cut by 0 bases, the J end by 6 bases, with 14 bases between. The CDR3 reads CASSQDYPSADGYTF. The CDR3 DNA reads TGCGCCAGCAGCCAAGATTACCCCAGCGCGGATGGCTACACCTTC.

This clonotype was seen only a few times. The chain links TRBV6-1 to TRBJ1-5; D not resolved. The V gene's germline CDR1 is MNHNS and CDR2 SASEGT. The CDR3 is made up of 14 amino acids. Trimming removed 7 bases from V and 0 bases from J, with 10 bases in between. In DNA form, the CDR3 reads TGTGCCAGCATGAAGCAGTTTAGCAATCAGCCCCAGCATTTT. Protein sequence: CASMKQFSNQPQHF.

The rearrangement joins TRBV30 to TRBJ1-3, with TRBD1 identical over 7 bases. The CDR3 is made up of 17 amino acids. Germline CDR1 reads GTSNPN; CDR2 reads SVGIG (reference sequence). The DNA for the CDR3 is TGTGCGCAGAGTCAGGGACAGAACATTTTCTCTGGAAACACCATATATTTT. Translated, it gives CAQSQGQNIFSGNTIYF.